These 31 T cell receptor beta chains originate from one sample sequenced in a study of blood T cell repertoires in COVID-19. Some clones are missing from TCRdb's copy, which holds only in-frame ones; the method was immunoSEQ multiplex PCR. Of around 52,000 clones listed, around 80% are singletons. The material sequenced was peripheral blood. These TCRs come from an elderly woman with acute or convalescent COVID-19.

This sequence joins TRBV3-1 (or the pseudogene TRBV3-2) and TRBJ2-1; 11 bases line up with TRBD2. The germline V gene encodes CDR1 LGHDT and CDR2 YNNKEL (reference sequence). Unmatched junction bases numbered 6, after V lost 4 bases and J lost 7 bases. The CDR3 runs 15 residues. Written as DNA, the CDR3 is TGTGCCAGCAGCCCCGGGTCTAGCGGGAGGAATGAGCAGTTCTTC. This translates into CASSPGSSGRNEQFF.

The chain carries TRBV2 and TRBJ2-5; D not resolved. The length of the CDR3 is 13 residues. Trimming cost V 2 bases and J 7 bases, with 11 bases left between them. Germline CDR1 and CDR2: SNHLY and FYNNEI. CDR3 nucleotides: TGTGCCAGCAGTGAATCCCCCGGTGGGACCCAGTACTTC. It codes for CASSESPGGTQYF.

The chain links TRBV9 to TRBJ2-1; 12 positions match TRBD2. Germline assignment: CDR1 SGDLS and CDR2 YYNGEE. This CDR3 spans 13 amino acids. J lost 8 bases, V lost 5 bases, and 2 bases had no gene match. Here the CDR3 DNA reads TGTGCCAGCAGACTAGCGGGGGGCTATGAGCAGTTCTTC. Its protein product is CASRLAGGYEQFF.

The genes are TRBV5-5 and TRBJ1-5; D is undetermined. This CDR3 contains 15 residues. Germline CDR1 and CDR2: SGHKS and YYEKEE (reference sequence). Trimming cost V 3 bases and J 0 bases, with 10 bases left between them. CDR3: CASSSQRYSNQPQHF. Here the CDR3 DNA reads TGTGCCAGCAGCTCTCAACGGTATAGCAATCAGCCCCAGCATTTT.

The count of this clone is one. The chain carries TRBV21-1 and TRBJ2-5; TRBD1 is the table's D call, not checked against the DNA. TRBV21-1 is labeled a pseudogene. CDR3 length: 15 residues. CDR3 in DNA: TGTGCCAGCAGCCACTGGACAGGGTTCCAAGAGACCCAGTACTTC. It codes for CASSHWTGFQETQYF.

On this clone: One junction end disagrees with the germline gene, perhaps due to a read error. This CDR3 is CASSGTGPAVDF. For the CDR3, the DNA is TGTGCCAGCAGTGGGACAGGTCCTGCAGTCGACTTC. The V gene is TRBV12-3 or TRBV12-4, the J gene TRBJ2-7, with 8 bases fitting TRBD1. The CDR3 covers 12 residues.

The gene calls are TRBV4-1 and TRBJ1-5; D perhaps matches TRBD1 (5 bases). Trimming cost V 1 base and J 6 bases, with 13 bases left between them. The CDR3 spans 15 residues. Germline CDR1 reads MGHRA; CDR2 reads YSYEKL. DNA for the CDR3: TGCGCCAGCAGCCAAGGGCCAGGGTGGAGTCAGCCCCAGCATTTT. Its protein is CASSQGPGWSQPQHF.

This rearrangement joins TRBV18 to TRBJ2-2, with D perhaps matching TRBD1 (6 bases). Per the germline V gene, CDR1 is KGHSH and CDR2 is LQKENI. The CDR3 runs to 16 residues. Trimming took off 5 bases at V and 2 bases at J, with 15 bases between the two ends. CDR3 in amino acids: CASSGKGERNTGELFF. The CDR3 nucleotides are TGTGCCAGCTCAGGAAAGGGGGAACGAAACACCGGGGAGCTGTTTTTT.

The rearrangement joins TRBV18 to TRBJ2-4; D gene ambiguous. The germline V gene has CDR1 KGHSH and CDR2 LQKENI. The CDR3 sequence is 15 residues long. V was cut by 3 bases and J by 0 bases, with 9 bases left in between. The CDR3 nucleotides read TGTGCCAGCTCACCCAATATACTAGCCAAAAACATTCAGTACTTC. Its protein product is CASSPNILAKNIQYF.

The rearrangement links TRBV12-5 to TRBJ2-1; TRBD1 might be the D (6 bases). This CDR3 contains 17 residues. The germline V gene encodes CDR1 LGHNT and CDR2 FRNRAP. The V end lost 0 bases, the J end lost 5 bases, and 17 bases lay between the germline ends. The CDR3 bases are TGTGCTAGTGGTTTGGTACTAACAGGGAAAATCCACAATGAGCAGTTCTTC. Amino acid sequence: CASGLVLTGKIHNEQFF.

V gene TRBV11-2 combines with J gene TRBJ1-4; no firm D call. V was cut by 3 bases and J by 8 bases, with 4 bases left in between. The length of the CDR3 is 11 residues. Germline V gene data show CDR1 as SGHAT and CDR2 as FQNNGV. CDR3 sequence (DNA): TGTGCCAGCAGCTTGTCGGAAAAACTGTTTTTT. This sequence encodes CASSLSEKLFF.

J is TRBJ2-3 and V is TRBV5-1; no clear D. Germline V gene lookup returns CDR1 SGHRS and CDR2 YFSETQ. CDR3 size: 15 residues. Trimming removed 4 bases at V and 5 bases at J, with 17 bases between. CDR3 in DNA: TGCGCCAGCAGCCCCCGGGTTGGGTCGGGAGATACGCAGTATTTT. This translates into CASSPRVGSGDTQYF.

This rearrangement joins TRBV27 to TRBJ2-1; 10 nucleotides line up with TRBD2. The CDR3 runs to 13 residues. Germline CDR1 MNHEY, CDR2 SMNVEV (reference sequence). Trimming cost V 7 bases and J 10 bases; bases outside gene matches: 7. Here the CDR3 reads CASTGTSVSEQFF. The CDR3 DNA follows: TGTGCCAGCACGGGGACTAGCGTAAGCGAGCAGTTCTTC.

This rearrangement joins TRBV19 to TRBJ1-1; perhaps TRBD1 as D (6 bases). Trimming took 3 bases from V and 5 from J, leaving 16 bases between them. Germline lookup yields CDR1 LNHDA and CDR2 SQIVND (reference sequence). This CDR3 has 15 amino acids. The CDR3 nucleotides read TGTGCCAGTAGTATGCCGGGCGGGGGCCGGACTGAAGCTTTCTTT. Amino acids: CASSMPGGGRTEAFF.

This chain connects TRBV5-1 to TRBJ1-1; D perhaps matches TRBD1 (5 bases). Germline CDR1 and CDR2: SGHRS and YFSETQ. Trimming pared 0 bases from V and 1 base from J, leaving 13 bases between. The CDR3 has 16 residues. As DNA, the CDR3 is TGCGCCAGCAGCTTGGGGTTAAGGACACCGAACACTGAAGCTTTCTTT. Its protein is CASSLGLRTPNTEAFF.

The rearrangement uses TRBV2 and TRBJ1-2; D is perhaps TRBD1 (5 bases). The CDR3 is 14 residues long. CDR1 is SNHLY and CDR2 is FYNNEI in the germline V gene. The ends were cut back, 3 bases at V and 4 bases at J, with 12 bases in the middle. In nucleotides, the CDR3 is TGTGCCAGCAGTGACACCCGGGGGTTCTATGGCTACACCTTC. This codes for CASSDTRGFYGYTF.

This clone was detected a few times. The chain recombines TRBV3-1 (or the pseudogene TRBV3-2) with TRBJ2-1; possible D gene TRBD2, 6 bases. Trimming took off 4 bases at V and 6 bases at J, with 16 bases between the two ends. This CDR3 is 15 amino acids long. Germline CDR1 LGHDT, CDR2 YNNKEL (reference sequence). CDR3 region: CASSPRTGDLNEQFF. The CDR3, as DNA: TGTGCCAGCAGCCCCCGGACGGGAGATCTCAATGAGCAGTTCTTC.

This clone occurred a few times. The chain combines TRBV2 with TRBJ1-2; tentative D call: TRBD1 (5 bases). CDR1 SNHLY and CDR2 FYNNEI come from the germline V gene. V was pared by 10 bases and J by 4 bases, with 19 bases between. The CDR3 length is 14 residues. The CDR3 is CAITWGRAGYGYTF. The CDR3 region has the DNA TGTGCCATTACCTGGGGGAGGGCCGGCTATGGCTACACCTTC.

This chain uses TRBV11-3 with TRBJ1-5, with D perhaps matching TRBD1 (5 bases). V was cut by 2 bases and J by 5 bases, with 10 bases left in between. The CDR3 covers 14 residues. Per the germline V gene, CDR1 is SGHNT and CDR2 is YENEEA. The CDR3 DNA follows: TGTGCCAGCAGCTTAAGCAGGGTGGATCAGCCCCAGCATTTT. Protein sequence: CASSLSRVDQPQHF.

The genes are TRBV6-5 and TRBJ1-1; D is undetermined. The CDR3 runs to 14 residues. The germline gives CDR1 MNHEY, CDR2 SVGAGI. V was cut by 7 bases and J by 2 bases, with 14 bases left in between. CDR3 amino acids: CASTRGWGNTEAFF. The DNA of the CDR3 is TGTGCCAGCACCCGAGGGTGGGGTAACACTGAAGCTTTCTTT.

The CDR3 DNA is TGCGCCAGCAGTGAGGCAGGGCCGGGCGGCTACACCTTC. As protein: CASSEAGPGGYTF. The chain links TRBV10-1 to TRBJ1-2, with D maybe TRBD1 (5 bases). The germline V and J ends were trimmed by 2 bases and 8 bases, with 12 bases remaining between them. The germline gives CDR1 WNHNN, CDR2 SYGVQD (reference sequence). The CDR3 length is 13 residues.

The chain uses TRBV27 and TRBJ2-3; 8 bases map to TRBD2. The V and J ends lost 6 bases and 1 base, in that order; junction bases with no gene match: 9. Germline CDR1 is MNHEY and CDR2 is SMNVEV (reference sequence). CDR3 size: 16 residues. The CDR3 loop is CASRHISGTRTDTQYF. The DNA of the CDR3 is TGTGCCAGCAGACACATTAGCGGGACCCGCACAGATACGCAGTATTTT.

The genes are TRBV24-1 and TRBJ1-2, with 9 nucleotides matching TRBD1. The germline gives CDR1 KGHDR, CDR2 SFDVKD. V lost 4 bases and J lost 5; bases outside the gene matches: 1. The CDR3 loop spans 13 amino acids. The CDR3 sequence: CATSDDRGYGYTF. As DNA, the CDR3 is TGTGCCACCAGTGACGACAGGGGGTATGGCTACACCTTC.

The CDR3 sequence is CASSFGQVVNEQYF. The CDR3 coding sequence is TGTGCCAGCAGCTTCGGACAGGTAGTCAACGAGCAGTACTTC. The chain employs TRBV3-1 (or the pseudogene TRBV3-2) and TRBJ2-7; 7 nucleotides agree with TRBD1. The germline V gene has CDR1 LGHDT and CDR2 YNNKEL (reference sequence). The CDR3 spans 14 residues. With V trimmed by 5 bases and J by 5 bases, 9 bases remained unmatched.

The CDR3 DNA sequence: TGTGCCAGCAGCTCGACCGGGTTGGCCAATTATGGCTACACCTTC. Protein sequence: CASSSTGLANYGYTF. The chain is built from TRBV5-5 and TRBJ1-2, with D unclear. V was shortened by 3 bases and J by 5 bases, with 17 bases between the two germline ends. Germline-derived CDR1 and CDR2 are SGHKS and YYEKEE (reference sequence). This CDR3 is built from 15 residues.

Comment on this clone: An end of the junction does not agree with germline; a read error may underlie this. Other DNA sequences in this specimen translate into the identical CDR3. V and J are TRBV2 and TRBJ1-5; TRBD1 aligns across 10 bases. From germline, CDR1 is SNHLY and CDR2 FYNNEI. The CDR3 runs 15 residues. CDR3 region: CASKTGTGGNQPQHF. As DNA, the CDR3 is TGTGCTAGCAAGACCGGGACAGGGGGCAATCAGCCCCAGCATTTT.

The chain has TRBV12-3 or TRBV12-4 and TRBJ2-4, with D possibly matching TRBD1 (5 bases). V was trimmed by 6 bases and J by 0 bases, leaving 6 bases between them. The CDR3 contains 13 residues. DNA for the CDR3: TGTGCCAGCAGCCAGGGAGCCAAAAACATTCAGTACTTC. Its translation is CASSQGAKNIQYF.

In its sample, this clone was seen a few times. The chain recombines TRBV4-2 with TRBJ2-4; possibly TRBD2 for D (6 bases). CDR3 size: 15 residues. Germline V gene lookup returns CDR1 LGHNA and CDR2 YNFKEQ. Trimming removed 0 bases at V and 5 bases at J, with 11 bases between. The CDR3 here is CASSQDGGSQNIQYF. DNA for the CDR3: TGTGCCAGCAGCCAAGATGGGGGGAGCCAAAACATTCAGTACTTC.

A note on this clone: One junction end disagrees with the germline gene, perhaps due to a read error. The genes are TRBV28 and TRBJ2-7; a weak D match, TRBD1 (5 bases). CDR1 and CDR2 from the germline V gene are MDHEN and SYDVKM. This CDR3 is 12 amino acids long. CDR3 sequence (DNA): TGTGCCAGCAGCTGGGGCCGTTACGAACAGTACTTC. Its translation is CASSWGRYEQYF.

Only one count was recorded for this clone. The chain couples TRBV6-6 to TRBJ2-1, with TRBD1 as a possible D gene (5 bases). Looked up from germline, CDR1 is MNHNY and CDR2 is SVGAGI (reference sequence). The CDR3 totals 17 residues. Trimming took 6 bases from V and 6 from J, leaving 24 bases between them. This chain's CDR3 is CASSRTLTSPRVNEQFF. The CDR3 nucleotides are TGTGCCAGCAGCCGAACTCTGACGTCCCCCAGGGTCAATGAGCAGTTCTTC.

This clone was counted between two and nine times. The genes are TRBV10-1 and TRBJ2-2; D possibly corresponds to TRBD2 (6 bases). CDR1 and CDR2 from the germline V gene are WNHNN and SYGVQD (reference sequence). V shed 4 bases and J shed 8 bases, with 11 bases lying between them. The CDR3 is made up of 13 amino acids. DNA of the CDR3: TGCGCCAGCAGTGCCACTAGCTCGGGGGAGCTGTTTTTT. Protein: CASSATSSGELFF.